This TCR beta chain was retrieved from a study of T-cell reconstitution after alpha-beta-depleted transplantation in children. Study conclusions and caveats: Surviving recipient cells, namely T cells and thymic progenitors, were the source of high day-60 TCRbeta diversity in some patients. Reports say that about two months after transplant, the alpha-beta T cells came out of several hundred graft clones that had expanded. It was newly produced T cells that mostly accounted for T-cell counts and diversity one year after transplant.

As it was prepared, the TCRbeta library received unique molecular identifiers. TCRdb redid the calling of the PCR reads with MiXCR, one entry per CDR3 protein. The sample shows about 340,000 distinct CDR3 sequences, under 20% of them seen only once. About this clonotype: The antigen is undetermined.

With 1 base removed from V and 3 bases from J, the gap between germline ends came to 16 bases. Germline CDR1 and CDR2: MGHRA and YSYEKL. The length of the CDR3 is 16 residues. The specimen was PBMCs, mostly from graft donor cells, collected 360 days after TCRalphabeta/CD19-depleted stem cell transplant. The chain joins TRBV4-1 to TRBJ2-7, with D unresolved. The TCR was taken from a male patient between 2 and 10 years old who had a stem cell transplant for acute lymphoblastic leukemia, so the T cells may come from the graft donor. The CDR3 bases are TGCGCCAGCAGCCAAGGGTTTCCTCGGTTGAACTACGAGCAGTACTTC. Translated, it gives CASSQGFPRLNYEQYF.